This TCR beta chain derives from a study of blood T cell repertoires in COVID-19. Measured with immunoSEQ multiplex PCR; TCRdb has only the in-frame clones, and not every one. The sample records more than 400,000 clones, 80% to 95% being singletons. There are a few counts of this clone. The CDR3 is made up of 13 amino acids. Trimming left V 5 bases short and J 7 bases short, with 12 bases between. CDR1 is MNHEY and CDR2 is SMNVEV in the germline V gene (reference sequence). The gene calls are TRBV27 and TRBJ1-5; D gene uncertain. Sequenced: PBMCs or T cells enriched from blood (not recorded which). The sequence derives from a man between 18 and 35 years old who had recovered from COVID-19. This CDR3 is CASSPHLGQPQHF. The CDR3 DNA reads as TGTGCCAGCAGTCCCCACCTGGGCCAGCCCCAGCATTTT.